This T cell receptor (beta chain) was retrieved from a study of prognosis after radiotherapy for stage I lung cancer. For the study at large: Patients (around 14 men, over five women) were aged roughly 53 to 90, median approximately 77 years. Radiotherapy was followed by distant metastases in a few patients, which appeared at a median of around seven months; 15 patients showed no significant progression. Study outcomes and limitations: Patients with distant metastases had lower Shannon entropy after stereotactic body radiation therapy. The tumor specificity of expanded TCR clones remained undetermined.

Two-round multiplex PCR on genomic DNA was the method by which TCR beta CDR3 was amplified. Primers were specific to each TRBV and TRBJ gene in first-round PCR. Via MiXCR, TCRdb re-called the multiplex PCR reads, giving one row per CDR3 protein. Here the sample spans some 24,000 distinct CDR3 sequences, under 40% being singletons. Germline V CDR1 and CDR2: LNHDA, SQIVND (reference sequence). J was trimmed by 5 bases and V by 6 bases; bases with no gene match: 7. This CDR3 contains 14 residues. This clonotype was picked up many times. Its specificity is not known. The V gene is TRBV19, the J gene TRBJ1-5; TRBD1 aligns across 7 bases. The sample in question was PBMCs, obtained before or after stereotactic body radiation therapy (not recorded which). The origin of this receptor is a donor aged 50 or older with non-small cell lung cancer. The CDR3 nucleotides read TGTGCCAGTAGAAGACAGGGATCATATCAGCCCCAGCATTTT. It specifies CASRRQGSYQPQHF.